The entry below gives a single T cell receptor beta chain sequence along with its context. This sample was taken from a study of blood T cell repertoires in COVID-19. V was pared by 0 bases and J by 9 bases, with 16 bases between. CDR1 is SGHRS and CDR2 is YFSETQ in the germline V gene. The CDR3 has 16 amino acids. As originally analysed: Nucleated cell counts were estimated from reference gene primer amplification. Using immunoSEQ multiplex PCR, the repertoire was profiled, and TCRdb retains in-frame clones only, with some absent. Clone size and the V and J calls come from that table; the DNA yielded D and trimming. The sample has some 300,000 clones; 70% to 90% are singletons.

This TCR derives from a woman aged 70-85 years with COVID-19, enrolled during active disease. The chain is built from TRBV5-1 and TRBJ1-6, with a weak D call TRBD1 (5 bases). The specimen was peripheral blood. CDR3 DNA sequence: TGCGCCAGCAGCTTGGCCCCAGGGAACCCGACTTCACCCCTCCACTTT. Translating it yields CASSLAPGNPTSPLHF.